The next 30 T cell receptor beta chains were all read from a single sample in a study of T cell changes during pregnancy in multiple sclerosis. Sequencing used immunoSEQ multiplex PCR; TCRdb keeps in-frame clones, though not all of them. The sample includes about 74,000 clones, approximately 90% seen only once; the top ten take 1.4%. This sample comprised peripheral blood, obtained in the third trimester of pregnancy. The receptors stem from a female donor with multiple sclerosis, enrolled in a pregnancy study.

The chain combines TRBV2 with TRBJ1-1; no firm D call. Germline CDR1 and CDR2: SNHLY and FYNNEI. V lost 7 bases and J 6 bases, leaving 9 bases between the germline ends. This CDR3 is built from 11 residues. The CDR3 bases are TGTGCCAGCACCCCCGCGTCTGAAGCTTTCTTT. Translated: CASTPASEAFF.

The chain uses TRBV28 and TRBJ1-1; D is perhaps TRBD1 (5 bases). Trimming cost V 3 bases and J 8 bases, with 16 bases left between them. CDR1 MDHEN and CDR2 SYDVKM come from the germline V gene. The CDR3 contains 14 residues. The CDR3 loop is CASSFGGGSAEAFF. In nucleotides, the CDR3 is TGTGCCAGCAGTTTCGGGGGGGGTTCCGCCGAAGCTTTCTTT.

The chain carries TRBV2 and TRBJ1-1; TRBD1 is a possible D gene (6 bases). The CDR3 runs 14 residues. Trimming took 5 bases from V and 2 from J, leaving 12 bases between them. Germline V CDR1 and CDR2: SNHLY, FYNNEI. CDR3 coding DNA: TGTGCCAGCAGTTGGACAGTCAGAAACACTGAAGCTTTCTTT. It encodes CASSWTVRNTEAFF. Full variable domain (outside the CDR3, taken from reference TRBV2 and TRBJ1-1): EPEVTQTPSHQVTQMGQEVILRCVPISNHLYFYWYRQILGQKVEFLVSFYNNEISEKSEIFDDQFSVERPDGSNFTLKIRSTKLEDSAMYFCASSWTVRNTEAFFGQGTRLTVV.

This chain links TRBV6-1 with TRBJ2-7; D unresolved. The germline CDR1 and CDR2 sequences are MNHNS and SASEGT. V was pared by 3 bases and J by 4 bases, with 4 bases between. The CDR3 consists of 11 residues. The CDR3 DNA is TGTGCCAGCAGTGATCGGTACGAGCAGTACTTC. Its translation: CASSDRYEQYF.

The chain carries TRBV19 and TRBJ2-7; 7 bases fit TRBD2. This CDR3 spans 16 amino acids. Germline-derived CDR1 and CDR2 are LNHDA and SQIVND (reference sequence). V dropped 1 base and J dropped 2; count of bases not matched to a gene: 8. In nucleotides, the CDR3 is TGTGCCAGTAGTATAGGGGCGGGAGATCCCCCCTACGAGCAGTACTTC. Its translation: CASSIGAGDPPYEQYF.

This chain connects TRBV6-5 to TRBJ1-4; the D is unclear. Deletions cut 0 bases from V and 6 bases from J, with 14 bases between. CDR1 MNHEY and CDR2 SVGAGI come from the germline V gene. The CDR3 covers 16 residues. CDR3 sequence reads: CASSYSSFVRYEKLFF. CDR3 in DNA: TGTGCCAGCAGTTACTCGAGTTTTGTACGTTATGAAAAACTGTTTTTT.

In this sample, this clone turned up once. The V and J genes are TRBV5-6 and TRBJ2-1; TRBD1 might be the D (6 bases). CDR3 length equals 11 residues. Trimming removed 4 bases at V and 10 bases at J, with 9 bases between. CDR1 is SGHDT, CDR2 YYEEEE, per germline. DNA of the CDR3: TGTGCCAGCAGCCGGACAGTCGAGCAGTTCTTC. Protein product: CASSRTVEQFF.

This chain joins TRBV2 and TRBJ1-2; D remains ambiguous. Trimming stripped 1 base from V and 2 bases from J, with 5 bases between. Germline assignment: CDR1 SNHLY and CDR2 FYNNEI. CDR3 size: 13 residues. The CDR3 nucleotides read TGTGCCAGCAGTGAAGGCGAAAACTATGGCTACACCTTC. Translating it yields CASSEGENYGYTF.

The chain has TRBV7-2 and TRBJ2-7; 7 bases map to TRBD1. The CDR3 contains 14 residues. Germline V gene lookup returns CDR1 SGHTA and CDR2 FQGNSA. Losses at the gene ends were 1 base for V and 3 bases for J; bases not matched to a gene: 3. This CDR3 is CASSLEAGGYEQYF. The DNA for the CDR3 is TGTGCCAGCAGCTTAGAAGCAGGGGGCTACGAGCAGTACTTC.

The chain carries TRBV13 and TRBJ1-5, with TRBD1 as a possible D gene (5 bases). V lost 3 bases and J lost 4, with 13 bases in between. The CDR3 is made up of 15 amino acids. Germline V gene data show CDR1 as PRHDT and CDR2 as FYEKMQ (reference sequence). CDR3 in amino acids: CASSLGPDNNQPQHF. In nucleotides, the CDR3 is TGTGCCAGCAGCTTGGGGCCGGACAATAATCAGCCCCAGCATTTT.

The gene calls are TRBV2 and TRBJ1-5, with 7 bases aligning to TRBD1. V lost 5 bases and J lost 4; bases outside the gene matches: 2. Germline V gene data show CDR1 as SNHLY and CDR2 as FYNNEI. The CDR3 contains 13 residues. Here the CDR3 reads CASSSQGNQPQHF. The CDR3 DNA reads TGTGCCAGCAGTTCACAGGGGAATCAGCCCCAGCATTTT. Full variable domain (outside the CDR3, taken from reference TRBV2 and TRBJ1-5): EPEVTQTPSHQVTQMGQEVILRCVPISNHLYFYWYRQILGQKVEFLVSFYNNEISEKSEIFDDQFSVERPDGSNFTLKIRSTKLEDSAMYFCASSSQGNQPQHFGDGTRLSIL.

The chain combines TRBV19 with TRBJ1-2; TRBD1 matches 7 bases. Trimming at V came to 4 bases and at J to 11 bases, leaving 4 bases not matched to a gene. CDR1 is LNHDA and CDR2 is SQIVND in the germline V gene (reference sequence). This CDR3 has 11 amino acids. The CDR3 sequence is CASSRQGKYTF. The CDR3 DNA sequence: TGTGCCAGTAGTAGACAGGGAAAGTACACCTTC. Looking up the rest from reference TRBV19 and TRBJ1-2 gives the full variable domain: DGGITQSPKYLFRKEGQNVTLSCEQNLNHDAMYWYRQDPGQGLRLIYYSQIVNDFQKGDIAEGYSVSREKKESFPLTVTSAQKNPTAFYLCASSRQGKYTFGSGTRLTVV.

The chain is built from TRBV7-9 and TRBJ1-2; TRBD1 matches at 9 bases. The CDR3 is 13 residues long. Germline-derived CDR1 and CDR2 are SEHNR and FQNEAQ (reference sequence). Trimming removed 3 bases from V and 8 bases from J; junction bases left unmatched: 4. In nucleotides, the CDR3 is TGTGCCAGCAGCTTCGGGACAGGGATGGGCTACACCTTC. Translated, it gives CASSFGTGMGYTF.

The chain carries TRBV28 and TRBJ1-6; TRBD1 is a possible D gene (5 bases). CDR3 length equals 12 residues. Between the trimmed V and J ends, which lost 7 bases and 7 bases, there was a span of 8 bases. The germline V gene has CDR1 MDHEN and CDR2 SYDVKM. The CDR3 coding sequence is TGTGCCAGCACGGCAGGGAATTCACCCCTCCACTTT. This translates into CASTAGNSPLHF.

The chain recombines TRBV28 with TRBJ1-1; no clear D. Germline V gene lookup returns CDR1 MDHEN and CDR2 SYDVKM. The germline V and J ends were trimmed by 8 bases and 0 bases, with 10 bases remaining between them. CDR3 length: 13 amino acids. CDR3 in amino acids: CASWTGMNTEAFF. The CDR3 coding sequence is TGTGCCAGCTGGACGGGGATGAACACTGAAGCTTTCTTT.

On this clone itself: The same CDR3 also results from other DNA sequences found in this sample. The V and J genes are TRBV4-1 and TRBJ1-2; unclear D gene. This CDR3 contains 14 residues. V was clipped by 1 base and J by 8 bases, with 14 bases between them. Germline V gives CDR1 MGHRA, CDR2 YSYEKL. The CDR3: CASSQVESYVGYTF. In DNA, the CDR3 is TGCGCCAGCAGCCAAGTCGAGTCATATGTCGGCTACACCTTC.

Points on this clone: The identical CDR3 is also encoded by other nucleotide sequences in the sample. The CDR3 is CASSAGRSYEQYF. CDR3 DNA: TGTGCCAGCAGTGCAGGGCGAAGCTACGAGCAGTACTTC. This chain links TRBV6-1 with TRBJ2-7; TRBD1 is a possible D gene (5 bases). Looked up from germline, CDR1 is MNHNS and CDR2 is SASEGT. This CDR3 contains 13 residues. Trimming took off 4 bases at V and 3 bases at J, with 10 bases between the two ends.

This chain links TRBV16 with TRBJ1-1, with D possibly being TRBD1 (5 bases). Germline-derived CDR1 and CDR2 are KGHSY and FQNENV. This CDR3 has 15 residues. V was pared by 0 bases and J by 5 bases, with 13 bases between. In DNA, the CDR3 is TGTGCCAGCAGCCAATCCCCCAGGGATGAGACTGAAGCTTTCTTT. It translates to CASSQSPRDETEAFF.

The chain is built from TRBV30 and TRBJ2-3; D perhaps matches TRBD2 (6 bases). Trimming stripped 3 bases from V and 1 base from J, with 11 bases between. The CDR3 runs to 14 residues. CDR1 is GTSNPN, CDR2 SVGIG, per germline (reference sequence). CDR3 residues: CAWRGGGGTDTQYF. CDR3 nucleotides: TGTGCCTGGAGGGGGGGTGGAGGCACAGATACGCAGTATTTT.

The chain employs TRBV9 and TRBJ1-5, with D possibly matching TRBD1 (6 bases). The V end lost 4 bases, the J end lost 3 bases, and 14 bases lay between the germline ends. The germline V gene encodes CDR1 SGDLS and CDR2 YYNGEE. The CDR3 extends over 15 amino acids. The CDR3 sequence: CASSLTGIPNQPQHF. The CDR3, as DNA: TGTGCCAGCAGCCTTACAGGGATCCCCAATCAGCCCCAGCATTTT.

V and J are TRBV6-5 and TRBJ2-5; 8 nucleotides match TRBD2. With V trimmed by 6 bases and J by 4 bases, 10 bases remained unmatched. CDR3 length: 15 residues. Germline CDR1 is MNHEY and CDR2 is SVGAGI. DNA for the CDR3: TGTGCCAGCAGCAGCGGGGGCCCCGGGAGAGAGACCCAGTACTTC. Amino acid sequence: CASSSGGPGRETQYF.

The genes are TRBV27 and TRBJ2-7, with TRBD1 identical over 7 bases. Germline CDR1 is MNHEY and CDR2 is SMNVEV (reference sequence). Trimming took 5 bases from V and 2 from J; bases not matched to a gene: 6. The CDR3 is made up of 14 amino acids. CDR3 protein: CASSTPGQTYEQYF. DNA for the CDR3: TGTGCCAGCAGTACGCCGGGACAGACCTACGAGCAGTACTTC.

The rearrangement links TRBV20-1 to TRBJ1-2, with D possibly TRBD1 on 6 matching bases. V was pared by 6 bases and J by 4 bases, with 9 bases between. The CDR3 length is 11 residues. Germline V lookup: CDR1 DFQATT, CDR2 SNEGSKA (reference sequence). In DNA form, the CDR3 reads TGCAGTGCGCAGACAGGCTATGGCTACACCTTC. It translates to CSAQTGYGYTF.

V is TRBV5-1 and J is TRBJ2-2; 7 bases fit TRBD2. The CDR3 loop spans 15 amino acids. The germline V gene encodes CDR1 SGHRS and CDR2 YFSETQ. V shed 4 bases, J shed 7 bases, and the junction held 10 bases outside the gene matches. Written as DNA, the CDR3 is TGCGCCAGCAGCCTCTGGCAGGGAGGGAGCGGGGAGCTGTTTTTT. Amino acids: CASSLWQGGSGELFF.

The CDR3 nucleotides are TGTGCCAGCAGTACCAGACAGGGGGACACTGAAGCTTTCTTT. This translates into CASSTRQGDTEAFF. The chain joins TRBV2 to TRBJ1-1, with 9 bases aligning to TRBD1. CDR1 and CDR2 from the germline V gene are SNHLY and FYNNEI. Germline trimming cut 5 bases from V and 3 bases from J; bases unmatched to any gene: 4. This CDR3 is built from 14 residues.

V is TRBV2 and J is TRBJ2-5; D possibly corresponds to TRBD2 (6 bases). The CDR3 covers 13 residues. Trimming shortened V by 8 bases and J by 5 bases, and 15 bases separated the two germline ends. The germline V gene encodes CDR1 SNHLY and CDR2 FYNNEI. This CDR3 reads CASGGYRVETQYF. The CDR3 DNA follows: TGTGCCAGCGGGGGGTACCGAGTGGAGACCCAGTACTTC.

This chain joins TRBV7-9 and TRBJ2-1; 7 bases agree with TRBD1. V dropped 5 bases and J dropped 2; count of bases not matched to a gene: 9. Looked up from germline, CDR1 is SEHNR and CDR2 is FQNEAQ (reference sequence). The CDR3 runs to 16 residues. CDR3 bases: TGTGCCAGCAGCCCTCGGACAGGCATGGCCTACAATGAGCAGTTCTTC. Its translation: CASSPRTGMAYNEQFF.

The chain has TRBV2 and TRBJ2-2; a possible D gene is TRBD2 (6 bases). Germline V gene lookup returns CDR1 SNHLY and CDR2 FYNNEI. The CDR3 has 15 residues. Trimming removed 5 bases from V and 1 base from J, with 11 bases in between. The DNA for the CDR3 is TGTGCCAGCAGTACAATGGGAGGGAACACCGGGGAGCTGTTTTTT. This gives the protein CASSTMGGNTGELFF.

Only one count was recorded for this clone. The J gene is TRBJ1-2, the V gene TRBV28; D gene ambiguous. The CDR3 is 14 residues long. V lost 3 bases and J lost 1, with 9 bases in between. The germline V gene has CDR1 MDHEN and CDR2 SYDVKM. Here the CDR3 reads CASSFPQSNYGYTF. DNA of the CDR3: TGTGCCAGCAGTTTTCCACAGAGTAACTATGGCTACACCTTC.

The V and J genes are TRBV9 and TRBJ2-3; 13 bases are a match to TRBD2. V shed 4 bases and J 1 base; nucleotides not matched to a gene: 3. The germline CDR1 and CDR2 sequences are SGDLS and YYNGEE. The CDR3 loop spans 16 amino acids. The CDR3 here is CASSPGLAGGTDTQYF. In DNA, the CDR3 is TGTGCCAGCAGCCCAGGACTAGCGGGGGGCACAGATACGCAGTATTTT. The full variable domain, its missing parts supplied by reference TRBV9 and TRBJ2-3, is DSGVTQTPKHLITATGQRVTLRCSPRSGDLSVYWYQQSLDQGLQFLIQYYNGEERAKGNILERFSAQQFPDLHSELNLSSLELGDSALYFCASSPGLAGGTDTQYFGPGTRLTVL.